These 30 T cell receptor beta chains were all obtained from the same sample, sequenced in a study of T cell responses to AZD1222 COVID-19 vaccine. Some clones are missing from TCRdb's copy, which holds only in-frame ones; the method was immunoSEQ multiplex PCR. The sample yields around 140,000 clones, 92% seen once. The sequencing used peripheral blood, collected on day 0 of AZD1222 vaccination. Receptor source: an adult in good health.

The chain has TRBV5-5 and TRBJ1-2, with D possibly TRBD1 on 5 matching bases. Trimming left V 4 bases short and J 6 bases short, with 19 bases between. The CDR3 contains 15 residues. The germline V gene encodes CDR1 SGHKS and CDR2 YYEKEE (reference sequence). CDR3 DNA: TGTGCCAGCAGCCGGGGGAATGCGAGGATGGATGGCTACACCTTC. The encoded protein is CASSRGNARMDGYTF.

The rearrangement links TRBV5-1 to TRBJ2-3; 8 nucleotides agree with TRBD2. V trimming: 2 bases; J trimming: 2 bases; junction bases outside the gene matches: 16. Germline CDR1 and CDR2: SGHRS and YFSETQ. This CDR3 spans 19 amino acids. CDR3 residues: CASSLPLNPGGPDTDTQYF. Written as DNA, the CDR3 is TGCGCCAGCAGCTTACCCTTAAATCCGGGGGGGCCCGACACAGATACGCAGTATTTT.

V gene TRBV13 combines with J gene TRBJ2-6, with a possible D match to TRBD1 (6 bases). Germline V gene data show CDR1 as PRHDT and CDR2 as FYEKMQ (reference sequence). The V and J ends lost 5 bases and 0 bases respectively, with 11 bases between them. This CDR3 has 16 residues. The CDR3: CASSPGQTSGANVLTF. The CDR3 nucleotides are TGTGCCAGCAGCCCCGGACAGACCTCTGGGGCCAACGTCCTGACTTTC.

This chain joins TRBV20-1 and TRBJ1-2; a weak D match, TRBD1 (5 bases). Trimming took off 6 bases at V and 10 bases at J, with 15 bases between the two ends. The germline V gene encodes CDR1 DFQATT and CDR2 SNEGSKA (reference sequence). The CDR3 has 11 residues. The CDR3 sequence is CSARNRRHYTF. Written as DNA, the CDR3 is TGCAGTGCGCGGAACAGGCGCCACTACACCTTC.

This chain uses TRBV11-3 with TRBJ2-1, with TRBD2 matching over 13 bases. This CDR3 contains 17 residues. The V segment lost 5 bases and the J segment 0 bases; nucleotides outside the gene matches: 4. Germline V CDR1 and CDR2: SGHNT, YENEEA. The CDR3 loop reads CASSPGLAGVSYNEQFF. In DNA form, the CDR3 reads TGTGCCAGCAGCCCAGGACTAGCGGGAGTCTCCTACAATGAGCAGTTCTTC. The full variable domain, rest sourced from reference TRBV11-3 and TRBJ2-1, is EAGVVQSPRYKIIEKKQPVAFWCNPISGHNTLYWYLQNLGQGPELLIRYENEEAVDDSQLPKDRFSAERLKGVDSTLKIQPAELGDSAVYLCASSPGLAGVSYNEQFFGPGTRLTVL.

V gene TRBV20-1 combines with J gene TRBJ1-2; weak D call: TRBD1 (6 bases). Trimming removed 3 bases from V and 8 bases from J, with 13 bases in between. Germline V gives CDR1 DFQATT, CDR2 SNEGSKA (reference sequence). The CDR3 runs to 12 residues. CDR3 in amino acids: CSASEGGRGYTF. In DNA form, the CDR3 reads TGCAGTGCTAGTGAGGGGGGCAGAGGCTACACCTTC.

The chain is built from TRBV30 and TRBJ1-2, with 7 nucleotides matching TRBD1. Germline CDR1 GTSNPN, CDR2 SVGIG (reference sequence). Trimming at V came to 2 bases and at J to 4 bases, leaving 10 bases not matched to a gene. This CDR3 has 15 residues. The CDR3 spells CAWSPDRTGFYGYTF. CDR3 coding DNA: TGTGCCTGGAGTCCCGACCGGACAGGATTCTATGGCTACACCTTC.

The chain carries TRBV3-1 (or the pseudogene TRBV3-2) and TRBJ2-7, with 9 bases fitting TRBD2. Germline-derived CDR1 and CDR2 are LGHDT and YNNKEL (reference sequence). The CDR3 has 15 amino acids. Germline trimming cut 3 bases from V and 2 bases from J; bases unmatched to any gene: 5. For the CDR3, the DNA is TGTGCCAGCAGCCATACCGGGACTAGCCCCTACGAGCAGTACTTC. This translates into CASSHTGTSPYEQYF.

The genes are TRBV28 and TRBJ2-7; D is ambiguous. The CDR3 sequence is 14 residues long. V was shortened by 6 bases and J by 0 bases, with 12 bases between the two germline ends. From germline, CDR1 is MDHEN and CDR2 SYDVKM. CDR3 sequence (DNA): TGTGCCAGCAGAATCAGTGGGTACTCCTACGAGCAGTACTTC. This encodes CASRISGYSYEQYF.

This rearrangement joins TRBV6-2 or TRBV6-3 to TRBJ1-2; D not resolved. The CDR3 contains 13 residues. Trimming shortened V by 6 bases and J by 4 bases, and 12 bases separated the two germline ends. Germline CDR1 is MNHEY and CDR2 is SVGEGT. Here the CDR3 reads CASSHDRLYGYTF. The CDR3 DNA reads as TGTGCCAGCAGCCACGACCGCCTCTATGGCTACACCTTC.

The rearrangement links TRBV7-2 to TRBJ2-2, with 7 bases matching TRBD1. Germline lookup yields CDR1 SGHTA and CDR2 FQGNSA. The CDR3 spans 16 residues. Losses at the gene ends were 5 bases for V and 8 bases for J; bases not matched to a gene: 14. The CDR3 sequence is CASSLRGLEGRGELFF. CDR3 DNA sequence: TGTGCCAGCAGCCTTAGGGGGCTCGAAGGAAGAGGGGAGCTGTTTTTT.

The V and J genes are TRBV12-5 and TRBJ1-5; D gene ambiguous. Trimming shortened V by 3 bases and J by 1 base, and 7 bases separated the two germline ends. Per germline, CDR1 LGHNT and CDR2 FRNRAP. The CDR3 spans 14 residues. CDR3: CASGFGLSNQPQHF. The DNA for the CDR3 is TGTGCTAGTGGTTTCGGACTCAGCAATCAGCCCCAGCATTTT.

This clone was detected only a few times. CDR3 in amino acids: CASSPEYSGELFF. As DNA, the CDR3 is TGTGCCAGCAGCCCCGAGTACTCCGGGGAGCTGTTTTTT. The chain carries TRBV11-3 and TRBJ2-2; no clear D gene. Germline-derived CDR1 and CDR2 are SGHNT and YENEEA. This CDR3 has 13 residues. Between the trimmed V and J ends, which lost 5 bases and 6 bases, there was a span of 10 bases.

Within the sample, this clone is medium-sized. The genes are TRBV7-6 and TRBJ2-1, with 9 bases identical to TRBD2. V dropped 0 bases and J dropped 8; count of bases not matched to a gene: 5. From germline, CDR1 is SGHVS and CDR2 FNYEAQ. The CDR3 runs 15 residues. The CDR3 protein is CASSLAAGGAHEQFF. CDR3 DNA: TGTGCCAGCAGCTTAGCGGCGGGAGGGGCCCATGAGCAGTTCTTC. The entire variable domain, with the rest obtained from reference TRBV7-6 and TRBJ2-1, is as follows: GAGVSQSPRYKVTKRGQDVALRCDPISGHVSLYWYRQALGQGPEFLTYFNYEAQQDKSGLPNDRFSAERPEGSISTLTIQRTEQRDSAMYRCASSLAAGGAHEQFFGPGTRLTVL.

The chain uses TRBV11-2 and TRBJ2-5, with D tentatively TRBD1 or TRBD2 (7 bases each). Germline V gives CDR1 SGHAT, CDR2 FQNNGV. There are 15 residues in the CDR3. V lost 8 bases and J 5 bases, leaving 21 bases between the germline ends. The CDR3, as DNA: TGTGCCAGCCAGGGGGGGGACAGCCAACGGGAGACCCAGTACTTC. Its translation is CASQGGDSQRETQYF.

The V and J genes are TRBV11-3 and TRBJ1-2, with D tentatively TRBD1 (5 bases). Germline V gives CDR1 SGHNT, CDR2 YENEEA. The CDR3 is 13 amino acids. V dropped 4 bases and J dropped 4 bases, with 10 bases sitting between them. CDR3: CASSSGGFYGYTF. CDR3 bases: TGTGCCAGCAGCTCCGGGGGATTCTATGGCTACACCTTC.

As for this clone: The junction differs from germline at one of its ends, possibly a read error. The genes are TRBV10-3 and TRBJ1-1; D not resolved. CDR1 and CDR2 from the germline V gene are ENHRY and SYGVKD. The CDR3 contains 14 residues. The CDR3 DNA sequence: TGTGCCATCAGTGTACCGGGCCAGAACGCTGAAGCTTTCTTT. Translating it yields CAISVPGQNAEAFF.

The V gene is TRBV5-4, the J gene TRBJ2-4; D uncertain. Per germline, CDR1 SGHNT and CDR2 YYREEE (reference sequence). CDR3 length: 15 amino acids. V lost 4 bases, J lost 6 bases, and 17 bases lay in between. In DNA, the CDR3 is TGTGCCAGCAGCCCATTTCCGACCGCATTAAACATTCAGTACTTC. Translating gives CASSPFPTALNIQYF.

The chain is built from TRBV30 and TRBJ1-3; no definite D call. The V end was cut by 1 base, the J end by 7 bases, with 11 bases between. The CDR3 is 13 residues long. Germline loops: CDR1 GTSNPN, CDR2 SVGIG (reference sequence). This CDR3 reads CAWSGSIGNTIYF. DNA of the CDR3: TGTGCCTGGAGTGGATCTATCGGGAACACCATATATTTT.

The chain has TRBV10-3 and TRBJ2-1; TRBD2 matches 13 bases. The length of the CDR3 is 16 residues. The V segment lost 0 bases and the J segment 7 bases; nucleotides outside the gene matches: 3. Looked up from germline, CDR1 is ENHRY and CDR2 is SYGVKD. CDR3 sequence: CAISESRTSGRNEQFF. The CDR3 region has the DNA TGTGCCATCAGTGAGTCCCGGACTAGCGGGAGAAATGAGCAGTTCTTC.

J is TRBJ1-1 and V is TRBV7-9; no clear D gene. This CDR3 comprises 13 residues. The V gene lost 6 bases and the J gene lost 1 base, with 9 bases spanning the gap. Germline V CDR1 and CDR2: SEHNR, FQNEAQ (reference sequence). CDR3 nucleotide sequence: TGTGCCAGCAGTTCGAGGAAGAACACTGAAGCTTTCTTT. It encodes CASSSRKNTEAFF.

The chain's CDR3 is CASSAPPGPSTGNTIYF. The CDR3 DNA reads as TGTGCCAGCAGCGCTCCCCCTGGGCCCTCGACAGGAAACACCATATATTTT. The chain uses TRBV9 and TRBJ1-3; D gene ambiguous. This CDR3 contains 17 residues. The V end lost 3 bases, the J end lost 4 bases, and 20 bases lay between the germline ends. From germline, CDR1 is SGDLS and CDR2 YYNGEE.

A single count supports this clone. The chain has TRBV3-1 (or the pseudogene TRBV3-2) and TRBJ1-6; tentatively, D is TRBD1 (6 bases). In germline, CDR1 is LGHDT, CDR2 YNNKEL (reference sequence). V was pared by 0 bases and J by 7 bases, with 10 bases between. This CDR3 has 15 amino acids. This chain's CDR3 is CASSQEWGGNSPLHF. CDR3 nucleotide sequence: TGTGCCAGCAGCCAAGAGTGGGGGGGCAATTCACCCCTCCACTTT.

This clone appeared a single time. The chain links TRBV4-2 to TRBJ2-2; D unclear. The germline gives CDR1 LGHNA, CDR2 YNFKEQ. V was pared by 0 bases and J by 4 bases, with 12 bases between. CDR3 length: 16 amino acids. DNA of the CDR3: TGTGCCAGCAGCCAAGATTATGGCCGCCCCACCGGGGAGCTGTTTTTT. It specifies CASSQDYGRPTGELFF.

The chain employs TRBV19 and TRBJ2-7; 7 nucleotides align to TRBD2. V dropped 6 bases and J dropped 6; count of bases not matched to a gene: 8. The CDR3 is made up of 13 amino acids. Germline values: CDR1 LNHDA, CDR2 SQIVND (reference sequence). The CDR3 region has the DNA TGTGCCAGTAGGACTAGCCACGGAAGCGAGCAGTACTTC. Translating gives CASRTSHGSEQYF.

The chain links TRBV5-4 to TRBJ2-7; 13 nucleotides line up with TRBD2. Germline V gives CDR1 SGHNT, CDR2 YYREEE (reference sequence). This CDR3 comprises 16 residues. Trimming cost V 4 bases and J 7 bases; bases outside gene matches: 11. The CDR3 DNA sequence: TGTGCCAGCAGCCGGGGACTAGCGGGATCGGGAGGGGAGCAGTACTTC. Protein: CASSRGLAGSGGEQYF.

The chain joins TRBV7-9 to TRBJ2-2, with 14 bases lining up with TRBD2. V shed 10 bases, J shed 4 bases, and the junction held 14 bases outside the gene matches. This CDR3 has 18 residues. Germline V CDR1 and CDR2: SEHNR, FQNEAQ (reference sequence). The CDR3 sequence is CATGTSGRRVGGTGELFF. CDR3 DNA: TGTGCCACTGGGACTAGCGGGAGAAGGGTAGGAGGCACCGGGGAGCTGTTTTTT.

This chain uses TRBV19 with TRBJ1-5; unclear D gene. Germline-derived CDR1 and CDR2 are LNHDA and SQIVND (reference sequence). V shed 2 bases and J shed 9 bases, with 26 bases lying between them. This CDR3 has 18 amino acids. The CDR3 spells CASSISPGPGVYEPPQHF. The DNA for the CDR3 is TGTGCCAGTAGTATATCACCGGGCCCGGGAGTCTATGAACCGCCCCAGCATTTT.

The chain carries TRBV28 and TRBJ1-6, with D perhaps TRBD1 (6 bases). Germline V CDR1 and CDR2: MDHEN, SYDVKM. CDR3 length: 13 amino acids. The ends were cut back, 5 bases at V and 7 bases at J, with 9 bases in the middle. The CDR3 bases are TGTGCCAGCAGTGGACAGTCAAATTCACCCCTCCACTTT. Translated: CASSGQSNSPLHF.

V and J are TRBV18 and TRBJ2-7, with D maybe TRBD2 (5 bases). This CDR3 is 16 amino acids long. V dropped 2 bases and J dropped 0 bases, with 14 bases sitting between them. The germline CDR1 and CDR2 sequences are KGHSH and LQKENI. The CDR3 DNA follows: TGTGCCAGCTCACCAGGAGGAACACTGGCCTCCTACGAGCAGTACTTC. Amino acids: CASSPGGTLASYEQYF.